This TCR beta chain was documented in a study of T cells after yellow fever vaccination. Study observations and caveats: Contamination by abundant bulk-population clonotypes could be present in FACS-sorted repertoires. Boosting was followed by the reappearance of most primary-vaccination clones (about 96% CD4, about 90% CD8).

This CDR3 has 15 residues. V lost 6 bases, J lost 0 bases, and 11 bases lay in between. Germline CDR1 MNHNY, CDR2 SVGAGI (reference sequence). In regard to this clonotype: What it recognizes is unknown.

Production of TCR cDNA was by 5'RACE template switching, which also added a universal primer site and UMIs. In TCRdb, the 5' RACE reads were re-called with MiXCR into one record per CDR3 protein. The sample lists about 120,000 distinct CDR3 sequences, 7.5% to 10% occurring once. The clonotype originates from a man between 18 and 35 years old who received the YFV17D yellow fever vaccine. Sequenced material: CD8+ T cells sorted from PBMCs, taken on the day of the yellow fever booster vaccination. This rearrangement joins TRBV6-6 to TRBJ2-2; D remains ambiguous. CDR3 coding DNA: TGTGCCAGCAGCTTCCGTGCGGCGAACACCGGGGAGCTGTTTTTT. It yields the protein CASSFRAANTGELFF.